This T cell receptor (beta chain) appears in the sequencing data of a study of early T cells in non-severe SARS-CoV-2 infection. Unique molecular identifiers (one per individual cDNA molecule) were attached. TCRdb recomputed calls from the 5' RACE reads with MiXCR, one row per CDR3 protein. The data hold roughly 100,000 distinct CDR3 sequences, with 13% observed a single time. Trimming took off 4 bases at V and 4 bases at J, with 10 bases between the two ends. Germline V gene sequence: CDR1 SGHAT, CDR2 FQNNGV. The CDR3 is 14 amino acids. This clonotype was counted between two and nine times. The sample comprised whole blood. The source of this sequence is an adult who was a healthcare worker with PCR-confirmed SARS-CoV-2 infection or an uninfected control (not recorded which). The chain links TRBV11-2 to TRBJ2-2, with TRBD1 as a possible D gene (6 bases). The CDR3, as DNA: TGTGCCAGCAGCTATAAAGGGGGCACCGGGGAGCTGTTTTTT. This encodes CASSYKGGTGELFF.